This T cell receptor beta chain came from a study of blood T cell repertoires in COVID-19. Original processing notes: Amplification of reference gene primers was used by the study to estimate nucleated cell counts. Clones were sequenced by immunoSEQ multiplex PCR, and TCRdb holds only the in-frame ones, with some missing. The V and J calls and clone size were taken over from that table, and D and trimming were inferred from the DNA. The table has under 250,000 clones, about nine tenths seen once. The germline V gene has CDR1 LNHDA and CDR2 SQIVND (reference sequence). This CDR3 is built from 16 residues. The V end lost 5 bases, the J end lost 7 bases, and 23 bases lay between the germline ends.

The rearrangement links TRBV19 to TRBJ1-2, with D perhaps TRBD1 (5 bases). The clonotype comes from a middle-aged woman with acute or convalescent COVID-19. The sequencing input was peripheral blood. The CDR3 DNA follows: TGTGCCAGTAGTCGAACCCTGACACCTTTCGGGGGTGGCTACACCTTC. It is translated as CASSRTLTPFGGGYTF.